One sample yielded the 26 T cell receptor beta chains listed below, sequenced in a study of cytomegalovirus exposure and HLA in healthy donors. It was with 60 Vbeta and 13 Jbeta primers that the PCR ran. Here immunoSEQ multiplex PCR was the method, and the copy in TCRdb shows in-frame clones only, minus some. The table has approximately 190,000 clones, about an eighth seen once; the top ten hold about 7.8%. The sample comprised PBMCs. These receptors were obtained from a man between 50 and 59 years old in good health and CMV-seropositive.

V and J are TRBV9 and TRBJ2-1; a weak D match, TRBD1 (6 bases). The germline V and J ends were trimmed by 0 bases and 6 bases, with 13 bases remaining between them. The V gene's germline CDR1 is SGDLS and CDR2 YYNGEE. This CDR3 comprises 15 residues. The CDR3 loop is CASSVVGGPPNEQFF. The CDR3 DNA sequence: TGTGCCAGCAGCGTAGTAGGGGGTCCACCCAATGAGCAGTTCTTC.

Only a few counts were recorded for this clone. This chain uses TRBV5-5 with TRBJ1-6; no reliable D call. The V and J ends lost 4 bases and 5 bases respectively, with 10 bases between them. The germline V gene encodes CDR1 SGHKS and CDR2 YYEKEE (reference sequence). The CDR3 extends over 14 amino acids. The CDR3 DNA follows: TGTGCCAGCAGCCCCGAACAGAATAATTCACCCCTCCACTTT. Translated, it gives CASSPEQNNSPLHF.

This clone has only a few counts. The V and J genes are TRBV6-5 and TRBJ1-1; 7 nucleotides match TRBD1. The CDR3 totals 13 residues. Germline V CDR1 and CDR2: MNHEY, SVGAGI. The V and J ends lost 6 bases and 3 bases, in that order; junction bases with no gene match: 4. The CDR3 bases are TGTGCCAGCAGACTCGACAGGGACACTGAAGCTTTCTTT. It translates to CASRLDRDTEAFF.

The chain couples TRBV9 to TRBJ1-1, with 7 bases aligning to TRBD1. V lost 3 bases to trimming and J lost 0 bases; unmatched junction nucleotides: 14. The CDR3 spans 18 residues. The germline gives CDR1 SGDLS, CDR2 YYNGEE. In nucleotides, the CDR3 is TGTGCCAGCAGCGCCCTGGGTGCGGCAGGGGGTATGAACACTGAAGCTTTCTTT. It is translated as CASSALGAAGGMNTEAFF.

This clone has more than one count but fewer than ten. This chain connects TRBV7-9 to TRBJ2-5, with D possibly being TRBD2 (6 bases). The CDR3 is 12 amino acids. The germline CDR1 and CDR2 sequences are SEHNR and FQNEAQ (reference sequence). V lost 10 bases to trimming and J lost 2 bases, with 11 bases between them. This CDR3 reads CATRDFQETQYF. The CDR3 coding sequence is TGTGCCACCAGGGACTTTCAAGAGACCCAGTACTTC.

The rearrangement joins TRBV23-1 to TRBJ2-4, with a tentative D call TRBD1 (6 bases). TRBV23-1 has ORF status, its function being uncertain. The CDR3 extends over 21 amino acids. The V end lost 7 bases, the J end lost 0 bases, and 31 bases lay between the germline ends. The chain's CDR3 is CASNNQDRPTPWGVAKNIQYF. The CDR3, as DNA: TGCGCCAGCAACAACCAGGACAGACCCACACCATGGGGAGTAGCCAAAAACATTCAGTACTTC.

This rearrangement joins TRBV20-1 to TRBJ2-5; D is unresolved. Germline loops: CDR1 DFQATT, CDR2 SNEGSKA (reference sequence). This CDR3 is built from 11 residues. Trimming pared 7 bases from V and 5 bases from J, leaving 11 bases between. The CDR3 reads CSDQLAETQYF. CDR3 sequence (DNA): TGCAGTGATCAACTTGCGGAGACCCAGTACTTC.

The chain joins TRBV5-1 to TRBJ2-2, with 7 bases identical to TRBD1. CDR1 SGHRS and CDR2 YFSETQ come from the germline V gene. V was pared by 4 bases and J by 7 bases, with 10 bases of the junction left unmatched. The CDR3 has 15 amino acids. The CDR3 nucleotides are TGCGCCAGCAGCCCCGGGACAGAAAGGATCGGGGAGCTGTTTTTT. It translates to CASSPGTERIGELFF. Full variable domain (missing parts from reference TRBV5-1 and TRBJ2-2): KAGVTQTPRYLIKTRGQQVTLSCSPISGHRSVSWYQQTPGQGLQFLFEYFSETQRNKGNFPGRFSGRQFSNSRSEMNVSTLELGDSALYLCASSPGTERIGELFFGEGSRLTVL.

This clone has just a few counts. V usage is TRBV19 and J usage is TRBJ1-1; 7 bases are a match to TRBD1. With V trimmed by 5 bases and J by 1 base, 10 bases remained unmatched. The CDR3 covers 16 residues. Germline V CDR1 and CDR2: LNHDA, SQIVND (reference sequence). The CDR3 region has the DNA TGTGCCAGTAGTCGGACAGGAGGAGGGTGGAACACTGAAGCTTTCTTT. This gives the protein CASSRTGGGWNTEAFF.

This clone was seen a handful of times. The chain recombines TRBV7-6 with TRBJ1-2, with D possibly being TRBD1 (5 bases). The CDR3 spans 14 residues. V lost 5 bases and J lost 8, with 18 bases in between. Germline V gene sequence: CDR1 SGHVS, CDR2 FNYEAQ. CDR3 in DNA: TGTGCCAGCAGCCCCCAGGGCAGATGGAGCGGCTACACCTTC. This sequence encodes CASSPQGRWSGYTF.

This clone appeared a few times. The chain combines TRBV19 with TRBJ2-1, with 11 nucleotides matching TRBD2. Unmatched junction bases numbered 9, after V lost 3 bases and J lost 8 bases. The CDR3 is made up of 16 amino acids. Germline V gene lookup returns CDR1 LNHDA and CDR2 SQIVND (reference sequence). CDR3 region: CASSIGGTSGLDEQFF. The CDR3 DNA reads TGTGCCAGTAGTATTGGAGGGACTAGCGGCTTGGATGAGCAGTTCTTC.

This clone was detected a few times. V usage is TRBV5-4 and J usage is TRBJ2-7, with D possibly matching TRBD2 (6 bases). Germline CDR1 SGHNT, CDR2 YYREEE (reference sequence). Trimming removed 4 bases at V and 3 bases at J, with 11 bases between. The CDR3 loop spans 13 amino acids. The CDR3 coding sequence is TGTGCCAGCAGCCGGGACTCAATCTACGAGCAGTACTTC. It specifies CASSRDSIYEQYF.

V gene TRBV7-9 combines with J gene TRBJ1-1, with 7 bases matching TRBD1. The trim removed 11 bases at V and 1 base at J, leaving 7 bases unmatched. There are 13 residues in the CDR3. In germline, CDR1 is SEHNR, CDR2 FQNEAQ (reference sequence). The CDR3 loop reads CAVPGQSNTEAFF. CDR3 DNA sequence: TGTGCCGTACCGGGACAGTCGAACACTGAAGCTTTCTTT.

Here the CDR3 reads CASSNGAWSNQPQHF. The CDR3 DNA follows: TGTGCCAGTAGTAATGGGGCGTGGAGCAATCAGCCCCAGCATTTT. This sequence joins TRBV19 and TRBJ1-5, with D maybe TRBD1 (5 bases). CDR1 and CDR2 (germline): LNHDA, SQIVND (reference sequence). V lost 4 bases, J lost 1 base, and 11 bases lay in between. The CDR3 extends over 15 amino acids.

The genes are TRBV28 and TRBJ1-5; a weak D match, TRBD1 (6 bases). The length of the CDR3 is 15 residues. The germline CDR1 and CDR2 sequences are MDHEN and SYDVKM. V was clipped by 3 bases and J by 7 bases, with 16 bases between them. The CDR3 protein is CASSFPLGRGQPQHF. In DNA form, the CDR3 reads TGTGCCAGCAGTTTCCCCCTAGGGAGGGGGCAGCCCCAGCATTTT.

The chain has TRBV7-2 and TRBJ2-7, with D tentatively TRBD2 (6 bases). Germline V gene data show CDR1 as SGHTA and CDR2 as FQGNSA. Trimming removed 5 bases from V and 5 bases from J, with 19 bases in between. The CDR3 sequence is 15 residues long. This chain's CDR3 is CASSPSGPQIHEQYF. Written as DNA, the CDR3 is TGTGCCAGCAGCCCGAGCGGGCCACAAATCCACGAGCAGTACTTC.

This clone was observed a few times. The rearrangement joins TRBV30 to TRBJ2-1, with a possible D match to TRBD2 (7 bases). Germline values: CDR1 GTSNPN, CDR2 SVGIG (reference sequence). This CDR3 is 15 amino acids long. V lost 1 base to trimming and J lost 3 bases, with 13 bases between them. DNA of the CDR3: TGTGCCTGGAGTGCGGGGGGCGCAGGCTACAATGAGCAGTTCTTC. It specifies CAWSAGGAGYNEQFF.

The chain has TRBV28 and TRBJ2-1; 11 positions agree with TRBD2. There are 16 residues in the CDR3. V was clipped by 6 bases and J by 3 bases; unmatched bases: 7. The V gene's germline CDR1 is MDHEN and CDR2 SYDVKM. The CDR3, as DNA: TGTGCCAGCAGCCCAGCTAGCGGGGGGAACTACAATGAGCAGTTCTTC. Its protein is CASSPASGGNYNEQFF.

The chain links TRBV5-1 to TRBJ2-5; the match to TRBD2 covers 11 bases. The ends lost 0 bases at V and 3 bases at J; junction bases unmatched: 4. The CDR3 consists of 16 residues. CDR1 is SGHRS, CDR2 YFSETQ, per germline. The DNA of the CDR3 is TGCGCCAGCAGCTTGGGACTAGCGGGGATTAAAGAGACCCAGTACTTC. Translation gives CASSLGLAGIKETQYF.

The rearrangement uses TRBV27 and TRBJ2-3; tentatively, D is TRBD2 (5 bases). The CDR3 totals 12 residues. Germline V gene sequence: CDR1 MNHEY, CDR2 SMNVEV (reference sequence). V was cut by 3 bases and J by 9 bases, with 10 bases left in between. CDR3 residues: CASSLISGTQYF. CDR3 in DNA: TGTGCCAGCAGTTTGATAAGCGGAACGCAGTATTTT.

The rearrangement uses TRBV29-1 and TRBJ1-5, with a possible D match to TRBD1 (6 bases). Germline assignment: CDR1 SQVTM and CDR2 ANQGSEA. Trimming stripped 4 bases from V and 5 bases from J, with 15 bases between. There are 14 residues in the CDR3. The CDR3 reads CSVGDTVSHQPQHF. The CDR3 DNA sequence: TGCAGCGTTGGGGACACAGTAAGTCATCAGCCCCAGCATTTT.

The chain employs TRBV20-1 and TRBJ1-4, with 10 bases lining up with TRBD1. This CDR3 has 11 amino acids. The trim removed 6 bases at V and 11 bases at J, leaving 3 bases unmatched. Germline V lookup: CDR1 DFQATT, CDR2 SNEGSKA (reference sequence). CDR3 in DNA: TGCAGTGCCCCGACAGGGGGCAAACTGTTTTTT. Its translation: CSAPTGGKLFF.

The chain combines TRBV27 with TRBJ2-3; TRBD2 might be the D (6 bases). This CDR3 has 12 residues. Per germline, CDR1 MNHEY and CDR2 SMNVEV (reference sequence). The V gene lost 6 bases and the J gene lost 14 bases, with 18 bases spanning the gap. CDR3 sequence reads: CASRALAGIWYF. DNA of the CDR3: TGTGCCAGCAGGGCTTTGGCGGGGATCTGGTATTTT.

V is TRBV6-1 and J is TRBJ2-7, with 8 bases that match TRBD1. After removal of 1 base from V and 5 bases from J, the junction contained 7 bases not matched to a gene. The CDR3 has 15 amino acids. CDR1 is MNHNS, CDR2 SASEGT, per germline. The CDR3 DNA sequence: TGTGCCAGCAGTGAAGTCCCGGGACAGGTCGACGAGCAGTACTTC. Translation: CASSEVPGQVDEQYF.

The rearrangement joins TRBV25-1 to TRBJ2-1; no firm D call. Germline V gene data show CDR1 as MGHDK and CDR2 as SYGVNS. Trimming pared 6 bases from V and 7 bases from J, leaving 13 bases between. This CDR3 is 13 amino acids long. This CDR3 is CASSLEARNEQFF. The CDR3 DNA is TGTGCCAGCAGCCTTGAGGCTAGGAATGAGCAGTTCTTC.

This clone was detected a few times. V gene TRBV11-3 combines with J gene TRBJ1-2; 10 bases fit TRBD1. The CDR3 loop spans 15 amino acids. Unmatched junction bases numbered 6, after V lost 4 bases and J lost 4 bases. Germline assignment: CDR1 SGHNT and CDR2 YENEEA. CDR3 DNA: TGTGCCAGCAGCTCTCGACAGGGGGCCTTCTATGGCTACACCTTC. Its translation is CASSSRQGAFYGYTF.